This TCR beta chain was retrieved from a study of identical twins. V lost 2 bases and J lost 1, with 8 bases in between. The CDR3 has 13 amino acids. Germline values: CDR1 SQVTM, CDR2 ANQGSEA. Whole-study results and caveats: Twins shared beta out-of-frame sequences in excess, but this excess was weaker. Insertions were fewer in abundant cord blood beta clonotypes, whereas memory repertoires showed none of this pattern. Zero-insertion results could be subject to partial confounding by invariant MAIT and iNKT cells. Out-of-frame alpha sequences shared between twins exhibited an excess of low generation probability.

On this clonotype: Its antigen is still unknown.

TCRdb re-called the 5' RACE reads with MiXCR, one entry per CDR3 protein. Of about 690,000 distinct CDR3 sequences listed, approximately 6% were seen once; the top ten hold under 2%. The rearrangement uses TRBV29-1 and TRBJ1-1, with D unclear. The specimen sequenced was naive T cells sorted from blood. The clonotype originates from a young man in good health. The CDR3 DNA follows: TGCAGCGTTGAACGGGGATCGAACACTGAAGCTTTCTTT. Protein product: CSVERGSNTEAFF.